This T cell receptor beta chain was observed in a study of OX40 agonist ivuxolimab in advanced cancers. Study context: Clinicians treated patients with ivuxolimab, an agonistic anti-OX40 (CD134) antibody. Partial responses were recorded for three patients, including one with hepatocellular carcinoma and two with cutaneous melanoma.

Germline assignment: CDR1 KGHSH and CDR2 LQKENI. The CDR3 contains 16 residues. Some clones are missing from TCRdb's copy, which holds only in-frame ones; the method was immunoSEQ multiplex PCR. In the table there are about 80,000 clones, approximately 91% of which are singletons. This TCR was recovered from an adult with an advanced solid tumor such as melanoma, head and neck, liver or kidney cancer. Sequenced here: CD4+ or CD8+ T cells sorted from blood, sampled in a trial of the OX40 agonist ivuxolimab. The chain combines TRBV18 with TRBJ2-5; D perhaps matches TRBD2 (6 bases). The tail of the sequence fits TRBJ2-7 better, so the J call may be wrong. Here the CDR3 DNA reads TGTGCCAGCTCACCCTTAGCGGTTACGAGGGGAGACGAGCAGTACTTC. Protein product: CASSPLAVTRGDEQYF.